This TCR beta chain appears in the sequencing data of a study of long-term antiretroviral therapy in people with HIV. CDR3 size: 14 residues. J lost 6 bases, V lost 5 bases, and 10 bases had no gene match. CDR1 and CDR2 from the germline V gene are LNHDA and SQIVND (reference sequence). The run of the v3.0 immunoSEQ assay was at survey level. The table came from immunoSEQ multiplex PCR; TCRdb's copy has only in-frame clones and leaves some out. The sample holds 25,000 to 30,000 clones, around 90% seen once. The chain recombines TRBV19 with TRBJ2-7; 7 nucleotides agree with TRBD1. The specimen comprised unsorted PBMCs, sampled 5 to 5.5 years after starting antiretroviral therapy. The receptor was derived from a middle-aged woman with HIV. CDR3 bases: TGTGCCAGTAGTTGGGACAGCCCGTCTAGCGAGCAGTACTTC. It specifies CASSWDSPSSEQYF.